A single sample gave rise to the 23 T cell receptor beta chains below, sequenced in a study of CXCR3-negative and CXCR3-positive naive CD8 T cells (dated by TCRdb to about 2019). The instrument given in TCRdb is NextSeq 550. The Human TCR Profiling Kit (MiLaboratory) was used to prepare UMI-labeled 5' RACE TRB cDNA libraries. TCRdb reprocessed the reads, and each CDR3 protein sequence is entered once, without DNA. This sample's clone table shows around 90,000 distinct CDR3 sequences. The ten largest clones add up to approximately 0.99% of the sample. Input material: naive CXCR3- CD8+ T cells from blood. The cell subset or site label corresponds to: CD45RO-CCR7+CD27+CD95- naive CD8+ T cells lacking CXCR3 (TNR3-). These receptors were obtained from a human donor in good health. Some clones in this sample may be carry-over from other donors' samples.

The chain recombines TRBV11-2 with TRBJ2-2. Germline V lookup: CDR1 SGHAT, CDR2 FQNNGV. This CDR3 has 14 amino acids. CDR3 residues: CASSPSENTGELFF.

J is TRBJ2-7 and V is TRBV4-2; TCRdb's D call of TRBD2 is untestable without DNA. The CDR3 length is 16 residues. Germline CDR1 LGHNA, CDR2 YNFKEQ. CDR3 loop: CASSQGLAGGPEEQYF.

This chain connects TRBV7-2 to TRBJ2-5; TCRdb gives TRBD2 as the D gene, but with no DNA this cannot be confirmed. The CDR3 consists of 15 residues. The germline CDR1 and CDR2 sequences are SGHTA and FQGNSA. CDR3 sequence: CASSLVAVLQETQYF.

J is TRBJ2-1 and V is TRBV19; lacking DNA, the TRBD1 call made by TCRdb goes unchecked. Germline CDR1 and CDR2: LNHDA and SQIVND (reference sequence). There are 15 residues in the CDR3. The CDR3 reads CASSIYRGENNEQFF.

The chain couples TRBV7-9 to TRBJ2-1. The germline gives CDR1 SEHNR, CDR2 FQNEAQ (reference sequence). The CDR3 consists of 12 residues. CDR3 loop: CASSHVGYEQFF.

CDR3 loop: CAWSVQGETEAFF. This chain connects TRBV30 to TRBJ1-1. CDR1 and CDR2 (germline): GTSNPN, SVGIG (reference sequence). The CDR3 contains 13 residues. The complete variable domain, with remaining parts taken from reference TRBV30 and TRBJ1-1, reads SQTIHQWPATLVQPVGSPLSLECTVEGTSNPNLYWYRQAAGRGLQLLFYSVGIGQISSEVPQNLSASRPQDRQFILSSKKLLLSDSGFYLCAWSVQGETEAFFGQGTRLTVV.

V is TRBV20-1 and J is TRBJ1-2; the TRBD1 assignment by TCRdb is unverifiable without DNA. The CDR3 sequence is 14 residues long. From germline, CDR1 is DFQATT and CDR2 SNEGSKA (reference sequence). The CDR3 loop reads CSTLLGQGNYGYTF.

CDR3 in amino acids: CASSQDIQGVNEQFF. The rearrangement links TRBV4-2 to TRBJ2-1; TCRdb selects TRBD1, and the lack of DNA leaves this call unchecked. The CDR3 has 15 amino acids. Germline lookup yields CDR1 LGHNA and CDR2 YNFKEQ.

The chain uses TRBV29-1 and TRBJ2-3; the TCRdb D gene call, TRBD2, has no DNA to confirm it. CDR1 SQVTM and CDR2 ANQGSEA come from the germline V gene. CDR3 length: 12 residues. The CDR3 loop is CSVGGNTDTQYF.

The J gene is TRBJ1-1, the V gene TRBV5-1; TCRdb lists TRBD1, though no DNA is available to test this call. Germline V gene sequence: CDR1 SGHRS, CDR2 YFSETQ. The CDR3 has 14 residues. The CDR3 spells CASSLTGGNTEAFF.

The chain recombines TRBV7-3 with TRBJ2-7; lacking DNA, the TRBD1 call made by TCRdb goes unchecked. The length of the CDR3 is 14 residues. Per germline, CDR1 SGHTA and CDR2 FQGTGA. CDR3: CASSPGPIPYEQYF.

The V and J genes are TRBV4-1 and TRBJ1-1; lacking DNA, the TRBD1 call made by TCRdb goes unchecked. The CDR3 totals 15 residues. CDR1 MGHRA and CDR2 YSYEKL come from the germline V gene. Here the CDR3 reads CASSQDAWGRGEAFF.

V gene TRBV25-1 combines with J gene TRBJ2-5. This CDR3 comprises 14 residues. CDR1 is MGHDK and CDR2 is SYGVNS in the germline V gene. The CDR3 is CASSESWAQETQYF.

The J gene is TRBJ2-1, the V gene TRBV19; no DNA is available, so the TRBD1 call from TCRdb remains unchecked. CDR3 size: 16 residues. Looked up from germline, CDR1 is LNHDA and CDR2 is SQIVND (reference sequence). CDR3 sequence reads: CASSIDPGTHYNEQFF.

V gene TRBV11-2 combines with J gene TRBJ1-2. The length of the CDR3 is 12 residues. The V gene's germline CDR1 is SGHAT and CDR2 FQNNGV. Here the CDR3 reads CASSGGSVGYTF.

V is TRBV6-5 and J is TRBJ1-1; TCRdb outputs TRBD1, but without DNA this stays unchecked. CDR1 and CDR2 (germline): MNHEY, SVGAGI. The CDR3 runs to 14 residues. The CDR3 is CASSYSTLQGGTFF.

The V call is TRBV3-1, the J call TRBJ2-3; TCRdb selects TRBD1, and the lack of DNA leaves this call unchecked. The CDR3 extends over 14 amino acids. CDR1 LGHDT and CDR2 YNNKEL come from the germline V gene (reference sequence). CDR3 protein: CASSQGQAPDTQYF.

The chain is built from TRBV12-3 or TRBV12-4 and TRBJ2-1; no DNA is available, so the TRBD1 call from TCRdb remains unchecked. This CDR3 contains 16 residues. This CDR3 reads CASSTPSGSSYNEQFF.

The V gene is TRBV29-1, the J gene TRBJ2-3. There are 12 residues in the CDR3. CDR1 SQVTM and CDR2 ANQGSEA come from the germline V gene. CDR3: CSVPASTDTQYF.

The chain recombines TRBV20-1 with TRBJ2-3; absent DNA, TCRdb's TRBD2 call cannot be checked. Germline V gives CDR1 DFQATT, CDR2 SNEGSKA (reference sequence). The CDR3 spans 15 residues. The CDR3 reads CSVTPGAGEADTQYF.

The V call is TRBV29-1, the J call TRBJ1-2; the D gene TCRdb calls, TRBD1, cannot be checked with no DNA. The CDR3 is made up of 11 amino acids. The germline V gene encodes CDR1 SQVTM and CDR2 ANQGSEA. CDR3 region: CSVPRGYGYTF.

The V call is TRBV20-1, the J call TRBJ2-7; TCRdb's D gene call, TRBD2, goes unchecked for lack of DNA. CDR3 size: 15 residues. CDR1 is DFQATT and CDR2 is SNEGSKA in the germline V gene (reference sequence). CDR3: CSAVGASGTFNEQYF.

V and J are TRBV11-2 and TRBJ2-7. The CDR3 is 13 residues long. Germline-derived CDR1 and CDR2 are SGHAT and FQNNGV. The CDR3 loop reads CASSLEITYEQYF.